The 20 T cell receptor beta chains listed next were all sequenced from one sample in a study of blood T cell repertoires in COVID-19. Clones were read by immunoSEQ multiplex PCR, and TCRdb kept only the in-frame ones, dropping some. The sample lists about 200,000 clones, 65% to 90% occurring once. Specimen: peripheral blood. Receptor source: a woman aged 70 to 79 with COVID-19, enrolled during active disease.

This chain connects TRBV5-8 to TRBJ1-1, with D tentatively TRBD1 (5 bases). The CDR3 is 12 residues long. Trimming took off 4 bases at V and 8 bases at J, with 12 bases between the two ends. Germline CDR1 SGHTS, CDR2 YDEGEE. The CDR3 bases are TGTGCCAGCAGCCTTCAATGGACAGAAGCTTTCTTT. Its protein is CASSLQWTEAFF. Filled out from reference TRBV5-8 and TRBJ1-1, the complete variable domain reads EAGVTQSPTHLIKTRGQQATLRCSPISGHTSVYWYQQALGLGLQFLLWYDEGEERNRGNFPPRFSGRQFPNYSSELNVNALELEDSALYLCASSLQWTEAFFGQGTRLTVV.

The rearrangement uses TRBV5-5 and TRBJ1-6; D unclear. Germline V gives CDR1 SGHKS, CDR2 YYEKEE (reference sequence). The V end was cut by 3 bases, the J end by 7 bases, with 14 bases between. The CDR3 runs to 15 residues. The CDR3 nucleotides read TGTGCCAGCAGCTCATGGGTCATAGCGAATTCACCCCTCCACTTT. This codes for CASSSWVIANSPLHF.

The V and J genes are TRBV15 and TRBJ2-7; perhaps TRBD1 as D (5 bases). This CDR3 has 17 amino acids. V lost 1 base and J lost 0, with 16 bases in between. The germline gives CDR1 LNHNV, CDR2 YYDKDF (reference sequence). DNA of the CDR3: TGTGCCACCAGCAGAGGAGTCACAGGCTTAAGCTCCTACGAGCAGTACTTC. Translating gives CATSRGVTGLSSYEQYF.

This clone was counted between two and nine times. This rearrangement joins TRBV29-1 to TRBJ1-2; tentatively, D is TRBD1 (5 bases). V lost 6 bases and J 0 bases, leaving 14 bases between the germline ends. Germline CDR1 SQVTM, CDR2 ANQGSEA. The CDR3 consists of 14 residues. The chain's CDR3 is CSVRPGVSNYGYTF. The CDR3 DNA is TGCAGCGTCCGCCCGGGGGTGTCTAACTATGGCTACACCTTC.

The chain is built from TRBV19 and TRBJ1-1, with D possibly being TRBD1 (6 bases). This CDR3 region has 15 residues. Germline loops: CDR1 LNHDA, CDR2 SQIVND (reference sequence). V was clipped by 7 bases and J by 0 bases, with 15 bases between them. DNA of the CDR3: TGTGCCAGTACTTATAGGGGGACAATGAACACTGAAGCTTTCTTT. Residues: CASTYRGTMNTEAFF.

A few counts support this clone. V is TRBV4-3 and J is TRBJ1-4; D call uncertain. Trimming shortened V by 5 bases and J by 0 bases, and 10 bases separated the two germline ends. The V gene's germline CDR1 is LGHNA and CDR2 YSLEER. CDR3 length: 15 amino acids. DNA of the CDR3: TGCGCCAGCAGCGGGCGGGGTGCAACTAATGAAAAACTGTTTTTT. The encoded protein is CASSGRGATNEKLFF.

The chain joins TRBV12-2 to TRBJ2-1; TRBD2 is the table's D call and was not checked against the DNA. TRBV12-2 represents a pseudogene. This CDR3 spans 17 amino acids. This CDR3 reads CASRPHNGTRSYNEQFF. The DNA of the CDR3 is TGTGCAAGTCGCCCGCACAACGGGACTAGGAGCTACAATGAGCAGTTCTTC.

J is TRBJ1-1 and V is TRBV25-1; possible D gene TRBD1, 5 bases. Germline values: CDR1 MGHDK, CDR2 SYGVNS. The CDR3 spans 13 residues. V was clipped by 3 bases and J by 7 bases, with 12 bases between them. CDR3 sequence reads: CASSDPPDSEAFF. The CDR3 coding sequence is TGTGCCAGCAGTGACCCACCAGACAGTGAAGCTTTCTTT.

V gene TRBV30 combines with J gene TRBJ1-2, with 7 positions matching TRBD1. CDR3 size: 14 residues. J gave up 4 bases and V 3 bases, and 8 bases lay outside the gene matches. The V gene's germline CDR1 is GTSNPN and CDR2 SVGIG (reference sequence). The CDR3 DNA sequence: TGTGCCTGGAGGGGAACCGGGACAGCCTATGGCTACACCTTC. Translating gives CAWRGTGTAYGYTF.

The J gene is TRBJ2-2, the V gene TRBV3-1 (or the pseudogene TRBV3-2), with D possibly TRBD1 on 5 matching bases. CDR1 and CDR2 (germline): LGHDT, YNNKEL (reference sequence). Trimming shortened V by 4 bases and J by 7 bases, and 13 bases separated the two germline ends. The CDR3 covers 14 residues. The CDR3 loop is CASSPIREVGELFF. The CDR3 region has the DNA TGTGCCAGCAGCCCTATCAGGGAAGTCGGGGAGCTGTTTTTT.

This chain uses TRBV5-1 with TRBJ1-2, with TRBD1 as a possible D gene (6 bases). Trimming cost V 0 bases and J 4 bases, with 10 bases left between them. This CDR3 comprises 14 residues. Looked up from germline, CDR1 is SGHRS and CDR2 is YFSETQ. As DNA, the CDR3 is TGCGCCAGCAGCTTGGGTACAGGGAGCTATGGCTACACCTTC. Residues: CASSLGTGSYGYTF.

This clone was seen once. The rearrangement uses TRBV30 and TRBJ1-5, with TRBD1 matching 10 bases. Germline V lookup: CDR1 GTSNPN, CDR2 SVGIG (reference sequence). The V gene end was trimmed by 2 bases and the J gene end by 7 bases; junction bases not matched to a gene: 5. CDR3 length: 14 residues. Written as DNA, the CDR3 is TGTGCCTGGAGTTGGACAGGGGGTGGACAGCCCCAGCATTTT. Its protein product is CAWSWTGGGQPQHF.

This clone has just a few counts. As DNA, the CDR3 is TGTGCCAGCAGCACAGGGACAACCGTTAACTATGGCTACACCTTC. Translating gives CASSTGTTVNYGYTF. The chain combines TRBV7-2 with TRBJ1-2, with D perhaps TRBD1 (6 bases). The germline V gene has CDR1 SGHTA and CDR2 FQGNSA. The V and J ends lost 5 bases and 1 base respectively, with 14 bases between them. There are 15 residues in the CDR3. The whole variable domain, filled in from reference TRBV7-2 and TRBJ1-2, reads GAGVSQSPSNKVTEKGKDVELRCDPISGHTALYWYRQSLGQGLEFLIYFQGNSAPDKSGLPSDRFSAERTGGSVSTLTIQRTQQEDSAVYLCASSTGTTVNYGYTFGSGTRLTVV.

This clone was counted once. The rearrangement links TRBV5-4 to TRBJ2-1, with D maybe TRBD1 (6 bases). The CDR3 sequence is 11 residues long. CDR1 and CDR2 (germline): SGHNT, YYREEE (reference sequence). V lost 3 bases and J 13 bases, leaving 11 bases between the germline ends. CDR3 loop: CASSSGQPQFF. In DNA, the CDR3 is TGTGCCAGCAGCTCCGGACAGCCACAGTTCTTC.

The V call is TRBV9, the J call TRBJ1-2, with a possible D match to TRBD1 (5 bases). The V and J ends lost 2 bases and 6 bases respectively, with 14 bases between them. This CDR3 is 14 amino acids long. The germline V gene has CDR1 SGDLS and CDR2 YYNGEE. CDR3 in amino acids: CASSVRGGGDGYTF. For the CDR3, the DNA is TGTGCCAGCAGCGTGAGGGGCGGAGGGGATGGCTACACCTTC. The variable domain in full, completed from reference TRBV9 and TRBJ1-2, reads DSGVTQTPKHLITATGQRVTLRCSPRSGDLSVYWYQQSLDQGLQFLIQYYNGEERAKGNILERFSAQQFPDLHSELNLSSLELGDSALYFCASSVRGGGDGYTFGSGTRLTVV.

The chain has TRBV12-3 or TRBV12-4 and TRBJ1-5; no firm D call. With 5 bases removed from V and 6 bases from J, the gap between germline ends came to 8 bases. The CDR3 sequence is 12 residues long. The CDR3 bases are TGTGCCAGCAGTCTATTCGGTCAGCCCCAGCATTTT. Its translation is CASSLFGQPQHF.

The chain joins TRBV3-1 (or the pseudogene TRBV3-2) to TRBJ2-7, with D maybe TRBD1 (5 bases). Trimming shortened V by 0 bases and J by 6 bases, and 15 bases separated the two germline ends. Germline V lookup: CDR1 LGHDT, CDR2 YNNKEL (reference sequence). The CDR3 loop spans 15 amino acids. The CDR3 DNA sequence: TGTGCCAGCAGCCAAGATGCCAGGCCTGGGGCCGAGCAGTACTTC. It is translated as CASSQDARPGAEQYF.

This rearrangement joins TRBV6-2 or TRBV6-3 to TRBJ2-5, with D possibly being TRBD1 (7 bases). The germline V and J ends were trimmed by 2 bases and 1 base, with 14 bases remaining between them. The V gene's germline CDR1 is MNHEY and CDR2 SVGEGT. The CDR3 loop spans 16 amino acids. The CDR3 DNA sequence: TGTGCCAGCAGTTACGTCGGAGGGGGCCCCCAAGAGACCCAGTACTTC. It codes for CASSYVGGGPQETQYF.

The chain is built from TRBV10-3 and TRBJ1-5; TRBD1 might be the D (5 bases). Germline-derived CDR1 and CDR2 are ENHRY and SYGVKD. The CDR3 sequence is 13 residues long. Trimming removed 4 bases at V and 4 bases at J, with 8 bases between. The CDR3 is CAISVEGNQPQHF. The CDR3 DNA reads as TGTGCCATCAGTGTGGAGGGGAATCAGCCCCAGCATTTT.

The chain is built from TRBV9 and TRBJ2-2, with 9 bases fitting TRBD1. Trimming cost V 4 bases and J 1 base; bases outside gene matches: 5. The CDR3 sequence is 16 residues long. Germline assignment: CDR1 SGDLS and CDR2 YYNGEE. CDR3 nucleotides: TGTGCCAGCAGCTCTAGGACAGGGGAGAACACCGGGGAGCTGTTTTTT. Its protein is CASSSRTGENTGELFF.